These 12 T cell receptor beta chains were sequenced from one sample in a study of shared clonotypes between healthy human individuals. Clones were read by immunoSEQ multiplex PCR, and TCRdb kept only the in-frame ones, dropping some. Of approximately 1.5 million clones in the sample, 98% are singletons; the top ten hold about 0.35%. Specimen: naive CD4+ T cells sorted from blood. Documented subset: CD45RA+ positively selected. These TCRs come from a young man in good health.

The chain has TRBV9 and TRBJ1-4; 8 bases are a match to TRBD1. J lost 3 bases, V lost 2 bases, and 3 bases had no gene match. This CDR3 has 15 residues. Germline V gene lookup returns CDR1 SGDLS and CDR2 YYNGEE. As DNA, the CDR3 is TGTGCCAGCAGCGTTGGACAGGGAGCTAATGAAAAACTGTTTTTT. Protein sequence: CASSVGQGANEKLFF.

This clone was seen just once. The chain links TRBV30 to TRBJ1-2; no reliable D call. Germline values: CDR1 GTSNPN, CDR2 SVGIG (reference sequence). The V end was cut by 0 bases, the J end by 7 bases, with 15 bases between. The CDR3 has 14 residues. The CDR3 nucleotides read TGTGCCTGGAGTGTATTAAGCAGTCTAAGTGGCTACACCTTC. Translated: CAWSVLSSLSGYTF.

The chain couples TRBV2 to TRBJ1-5, with D tentatively TRBD1 (6 bases). Germline CDR1 SNHLY, CDR2 FYNNEI. Between the trimmed V and J ends, which lost 6 bases and 6 bases, there was a span of 15 bases. The CDR3 has 14 residues. The CDR3 nucleotides read TGTGCCAGCAGCTTGACCACAGGGACTCAGCCCCAGCATTTT. Amino acid sequence: CASSLTTGTQPQHF.

The chain combines TRBV9 with TRBJ2-3, with 7 bases matching TRBD2. With 0 bases clipped from V and 4 bases from J, the junction kept 11 bases outside the gene matches. There are 17 residues in the CDR3. From germline, CDR1 is SGDLS and CDR2 YYNGEE. CDR3: CASSVGKREIRADTQYF. The CDR3 region has the DNA TGTGCCAGCAGCGTAGGAAAGCGGGAAATTCGGGCAGATACGCAGTATTTT.

The rearrangement uses TRBV7-9 and TRBJ2-7; TRBD2 matches 8 bases. V gave up 7 bases and J gave up 5 bases; unmatched junction bases: 10. The CDR3 has 14 residues. Germline CDR1 reads SEHNR; CDR2 reads FQNEAQ (reference sequence). The chain's CDR3 is CASNELGLGNEQYF. In DNA form, the CDR3 reads TGTGCCAGCAACGAATTGGGACTAGGGAACGAGCAGTACTTC.

The chain carries TRBV11-3 and TRBJ2-1; 13 nucleotides agree with TRBD2. The V gene's germline CDR1 is SGHNT and CDR2 YENEEA. The CDR3 loop spans 16 amino acids. After removal of 3 bases from V and 3 bases from J, the junction contained 2 bases not matched to a gene. CDR3 nucleotides: TGTGCCAGCAGCTTGGGACTAGCGGGGCTCTACAATGAGCAGTTCTTC. This codes for CASSLGLAGLYNEQFF.

The chain employs TRBV2 and TRBJ2-3; TRBD2 matches 7 bases. CDR3 length: 14 amino acids. Germline CDR1 SNHLY, CDR2 FYNNEI. J lost 5 bases, V lost 4 bases, and 6 bases had no gene match. The CDR3 bases are TGTGCCAGCAGTGTCGCGGGAGCGGAAGATACGCAGTATTTT. This sequence encodes CASSVAGAEDTQYF.

A word on this clone: A much larger clonotype is one base distant, so this may be a read error. The sample has other DNA sequences that encode this CDR3 too. In DNA form, the CDR3 reads TGCGCCAGCAGCTTGGGACAGTACAATGAGCAGTTCTTC. This sequence encodes CASSLGQYNEQFF. The chain joins TRBV5-1 to TRBJ2-1; D perhaps matches TRBD1 (5 bases). The V gene's germline CDR1 is SGHRS and CDR2 YFSETQ. CDR3 size: 13 residues. The V and J ends lost 0 bases and 4 bases respectively, with 5 bases between them.

This chain uses TRBV30 with TRBJ1-5; D remains unclear. Deletions cut 3 bases from V and 6 bases from J, with 18 bases between. There are 15 residues in the CDR3. Germline assignment: CDR1 GTSNPN and CDR2 SVGIG (reference sequence). CDR3 in amino acids: CAWSPRFGVGQPQHF. In DNA form, the CDR3 reads TGTGCCTGGAGCCCCCGGTTTGGGGTCGGTCAGCCCCAGCATTTT.

The gene calls are TRBV14 and TRBJ2-1; tentative D call: TRBD2 (6 bases). V was clipped by 1 base and J by 9 bases, with 13 bases between them. CDR1 is SGHDN, CDR2 FVKESK, per germline. The CDR3 contains 14 residues. The CDR3 here is CASSQVRGVSEQFF. CDR3 in DNA: TGTGCCAGCAGCCAAGTGCGGGGCGTAAGTGAGCAGTTCTTC.

This clone came up once. This sequence joins TRBV13 and TRBJ2-7; D remains unclear. The V and J ends lost 5 bases and 3 bases respectively, with 8 bases between them. Germline V gives CDR1 PRHDT, CDR2 FYEKMQ (reference sequence). The CDR3 length is 12 residues. In nucleotides, the CDR3 is TGTGCCAGCAGCCCTCGACTCTACGAGCAGTACTTC. Translated, it gives CASSPRLYEQYF.

This chain uses TRBV18 with TRBJ2-1; D may correspond to TRBD1 or TRBD2 (5 bases each). Deletions cut 1 base from V and 9 bases from J, with 16 bases between. The germline V gene has CDR1 KGHSH and CDR2 LQKENI. The CDR3 has 15 amino acids. The CDR3 region has the DNA TGTGCCAGCTCACCACTGGGGGACCGAGGTGGTGAGCAGTTCTTC. Its translation is CASSPLGDRGGEQFF. Using reference TRBV18 and TRBJ2-1 for the parts outside the CDR3, the full variable domain is NAGVMQNPRHLVRRRGQEARLRCSPMKGHSHVYWYRQLPEEGLKFMVYLQKENIIDESGMPKERFSAEFPKEGPSILRIQQVVRGDSAAYFCASSPLGDRGGEQFFGPGTRLTVL.